The 24 T cell receptor beta chains below all came from one sample that was sequenced in a study of blood T cell repertoires in COVID-19. Libraries were prepared by immunoSEQ multiplex PCR; TCRdb keeps only in-frame clonotypes and omits some of them. In the table there are about 110,000 clones, roughly two thirds of which are singletons. Sample: peripheral blood. The source is an elderly man with acute or convalescent COVID-19.

This rearrangement joins TRBV15 to TRBJ1-3, with 7 bases lining up with TRBD1. Per the germline V gene, CDR1 is LNHNV and CDR2 is YYDKDF (reference sequence). This CDR3 spans 19 amino acids. J gave up 2 bases and V 0 bases, and 13 bases lay outside the gene matches. The CDR3 here is CATSREGQQGLDPGNTIYF. DNA for the CDR3: TGTGCCACCAGCAGAGAGGGACAACAGGGGCTAGACCCTGGAAACACCATATATTTT.

The V and J genes are TRBV7-6 and TRBJ2-3; 13 bases map to TRBD2. In germline, CDR1 is SGHVS, CDR2 FNYEAQ. This CDR3 is built from 15 residues. Trimming cost V 5 bases and J 5 bases; bases outside gene matches: 4. CDR3 loop: CASSQGLAGIDTQYF. The CDR3 DNA reads as TGTGCCAGCAGCCAGGGACTAGCGGGGATAGATACGCAGTATTTT.

This clone has just a few counts. The chain joins TRBV5-4 to TRBJ1-4; D might be TRBD1 (5 bases). The V and J ends lost 0 bases and 0 bases respectively, with 12 bases between them. The CDR3 consists of 17 residues. From germline, CDR1 is SGHNT and CDR2 YYREEE (reference sequence). The CDR3 is CASSLAGLRPTNEKLFF. The CDR3 nucleotides are TGTGCCAGCAGCTTGGCAGGGTTACGGCCAACTAATGAAAAACTGTTTTTT.

In this sample, this clone turned up many times. The chain has TRBV4-3 and TRBJ2-7; D is perhaps TRBD1 (7 bases). This CDR3 has 15 residues. Looked up from germline, CDR1 is LGHNA and CDR2 is YSLEER. Trimming took off 3 bases at V and 5 bases at J, with 17 bases between the two ends. The CDR3 loop is CASSHQQGTWDEQYF. In nucleotides, the CDR3 is TGCGCCAGCAGCCATCAACAGGGGACTTGGGACGAGCAGTACTTC.

This chain joins TRBV3-1 (or the pseudogene TRBV3-2) and TRBJ2-2; 10 bases are shared with TRBD2. There are 16 residues in the CDR3. V shed 1 base, J shed 6 bases, and the junction held 5 bases outside the gene matches. Germline loops: CDR1 LGHDT, CDR2 YNNKEL (reference sequence). The CDR3 sequence: CASSQASGSSAGELFF. CDR3 bases: TGTGCCAGCAGCCAAGCTAGCGGGAGTTCAGCCGGGGAGCTGTTTTTT.

This clone was seen only a few times. V usage is TRBV7-2 and J usage is TRBJ2-7; D is perhaps TRBD2 (5 bases). V was trimmed by 2 bases and J by 3 bases, leaving 17 bases between them. The CDR3 runs to 16 residues. The germline CDR1 and CDR2 sequences are SGHTA and FQGNSA. The CDR3 loop is CASSLLPDPGIYEQYF. The CDR3 DNA reads as TGTGCCAGCAGCTTATTACCGGATCCCGGGATCTACGAGCAGTACTTC.

This sequence joins TRBV14 and TRBJ2-3; D uncertain. This CDR3 has 13 amino acids. In germline, CDR1 is SGHDN, CDR2 FVKESK. Deletions cut 4 bases from V and 0 bases from J, with 5 bases between. This CDR3 reads CASSPLSTDTQYF. CDR3 in DNA: TGTGCCAGCAGCCCACTGAGCACAGATACGCAGTATTTT.

This chain connects TRBV15 to TRBJ2-3; no firm D call. Germline V gene lookup returns CDR1 LNHNV and CDR2 YYDKDF (reference sequence). Trimming pared 0 bases from V and 0 bases from J, leaving 7 bases between. The length of the CDR3 is 15 residues. This CDR3 is CATSRDPTSTDTQYF. As DNA, the CDR3 is TGTGCCACCAGCAGAGATCCTACTAGCACAGATACGCAGTATTTT.

The rearrangement links TRBV9 to TRBJ2-1; 9 bases are shared with TRBD2. Germline CDR1 and CDR2: SGDLS and YYNGEE. The V segment lost 2 bases and the J segment 8 bases; nucleotides outside the gene matches: 5. The CDR3 is made up of 14 amino acids. This CDR3 is CASSVLAGIDEQFF. The CDR3 coding sequence is TGTGCCAGCAGCGTCCTAGCGGGAATCGATGAGCAGTTCTTC.

The chain combines TRBV7-8 with TRBJ2-2; 9 positions agree with TRBD1. CDR1 is SGHVS, CDR2 FQNEAQ, per germline. There are 16 residues in the CDR3. V lost 5 bases and J lost 4; bases outside the gene matches: 8. The CDR3 sequence: CASSVGGTGSTGELFF. As DNA, the CDR3 is TGTGCCAGCAGCGTCGGGGGGACAGGGTCCACCGGGGAGCTGTTTTTT.

V usage is TRBV7-2 and J usage is TRBJ2-1; D gene unclear. Germline CDR1 reads SGHTA; CDR2 reads FQGNSA. The CDR3 spans 13 residues. V dropped 1 base and J dropped 8 bases, with 9 bases sitting between them. The CDR3 loop is CASSLGLEYEQFF. DNA for the CDR3: TGTGCCAGCAGCTTAGGGTTGGAGTATGAGCAGTTCTTC.

V is TRBV11-2 and J is TRBJ2-1, with 10 bases fitting TRBD2. The V gene's germline CDR1 is SGHAT and CDR2 FQNNGV. The CDR3 spans 16 residues. J lost 4 bases, V lost 1 base, and 4 bases had no gene match. The chain's CDR3 is CASSLGLAGAYNEQFF. CDR3 sequence (DNA): TGTGCCAGCAGCTTAGGCCTAGCGGGAGCTTACAATGAGCAGTTCTTC.

The chain links TRBV25-1 to TRBJ2-2; 13 positions agree with TRBD2. Trimming at V came to 6 bases and at J to 7 bases, leaving 11 bases not matched to a gene. The CDR3 covers 17 residues. Germline CDR1 MGHDK, CDR2 SYGVNS. The CDR3 nucleotides read TGTGCCAGCAGCTGGGGGGGACTAGCGGGATTTGGCGGGGAGCTGTTTTTT. It is translated as CASSWGGLAGFGGELFF. Supplemented by reference TRBV25-1 and TRBJ2-2, the full variable domain reads EADIYQTPRYLVIGTGKKITLECSQTMGHDKMYWYQQDPGMELHLIHYSYGVNSTEKGDLSSESTVSRIRTEHFPLTLESARPSHTSQYLCASSWGGLAGFGGELFFGEGSRLTVL.

This sequence joins TRBV18 and TRBJ2-5; 12 nucleotides match TRBD2. Germline values: CDR1 KGHSH, CDR2 LQKENI. This CDR3 is 14 amino acids long. The V and J ends lost 5 bases and 4 bases, in that order; junction bases with no gene match: 2. The CDR3 DNA is TGTGCCAGCTCAGGGGGACTAGCGGGAGAGACCCAGTACTTC. Protein sequence: CASSGGLAGETQYF.

The chain is built from TRBV4-1 and TRBJ1-5; perhaps TRBD1 as D (6 bases). CDR1 and CDR2 (germline): MGHRA, YSYEKL. V gave up 2 bases and J gave up 6 bases, with 14 bases separating them. The CDR3 consists of 15 residues. CDR3 amino acids: CASSQLPGGSQPQHF. The DNA of the CDR3 is TGCGCCAGCAGCCAACTTCCGGGGGGCAGTCAGCCCCAGCATTTT.

This chain connects TRBV7-9 to TRBJ1-6; TRBD1 might be the D (5 bases). This CDR3 spans 16 amino acids. From germline, CDR1 is SEHNR and CDR2 FQNEAQ (reference sequence). Trimming removed 1 base from V and 5 bases from J, with 12 bases in between. This chain's CDR3 is CASSLVRTRDNSPLHF. CDR3 bases: TGTGCCAGCAGCTTAGTCAGGACACGAGATAATTCACCCCTCCACTTT.

The V and J genes are TRBV6-5 and TRBJ2-1, with 10 bases fitting TRBD1. Germline V lookup: CDR1 MNHEY, CDR2 SVGAGI. The CDR3 is 15 residues long. V shed 6 bases, J shed 7 bases, and the junction held 9 bases outside the gene matches. The CDR3 sequence: CASSVGQGISNEQFF. The CDR3 DNA follows: TGTGCCAGCAGCGTGGGACAGGGGATAAGTAATGAGCAGTTCTTC.

This clone showed up just once. The genes are TRBV5-4 and TRBJ2-1, with TRBD2 as a possible D gene (6 bases). CDR3 length equals 15 residues. The germline V and J ends were trimmed by 4 bases and 5 bases, with 16 bases remaining between them. Germline lookup yields CDR1 SGHNT and CDR2 YYREEE (reference sequence). The CDR3 DNA follows: TGTGCCAGCAGCCCGGGGTGGCGGGGAGACAATGAGCAGTTCTTC. Its translation: CASSPGWRGDNEQFF.

This rearrangement joins TRBV24-1 to TRBJ2-1; 7 bases line up with TRBD1. The V and J ends lost 4 bases and 7 bases, in that order; junction bases with no gene match: 9. The V gene's germline CDR1 is KGHDR and CDR2 SFDVKD. The CDR3 covers 15 residues. Written as DNA, the CDR3 is TGTGCCACCAGTGAGTCCAGGGGGATTGTTAATGAGCAGTTCTTC. Translation gives CATSESRGIVNEQFF.

In nucleotides, the CDR3 is TGCGCCAGCAGCTTGGGCGTTGTACTAGCGGCTGGCAGGGATGAGCAGTTCTTC. Translated: CASSLGVVLAAGRDEQFF. The chain employs TRBV5-1 and TRBJ2-1; TRBD2 aligns across 8 bases. After removal of 0 bases from V and 8 bases from J, the junction contained 16 bases not matched to a gene. The CDR3 is 18 amino acids. Germline V gene lookup returns CDR1 SGHRS and CDR2 YFSETQ. The full variable domain, in which reference TRBV5-1 and TRBJ2-1 provide the parts outside the CDR3, is KAGVTQTPRYLIKTRGQQVTLSCSPISGHRSVSWYQQTPGQGLQFLFEYFSETQRNKGNFPGRFSGRQFSNSRSEMNVSTLELGDSALYLCASSLGVVLAAGRDEQFFGPGTRLTVL.

This clone was counted only a few times. The chain couples TRBV28 to TRBJ2-3; D is uncertain. V was pared by 5 bases and J by 2 bases, with 14 bases between. CDR3 length equals 15 residues. Looked up from germline, CDR1 is MDHEN and CDR2 is SYDVKM. The CDR3 is CASSLTRFLTDTQYF. CDR3 coding DNA: TGTGCCAGCAGTCTCACCAGGTTCCTCACAGATACGCAGTATTTT.

The chain has TRBV20-1 and TRBJ1-4, with 7 bases lining up with TRBD1. This CDR3 comprises 13 residues. Germline V CDR1 and CDR2: DFQATT, SNEGSKA (reference sequence). J gave up 5 bases and V 3 bases, and 3 bases lay outside the gene matches. The CDR3 DNA is TGCAGTGCTAGTAAGACAGGGAATGAAAAACTGTTTTTT. Its protein product is CSASKTGNEKLFF.

This chain joins TRBV4-2 and TRBJ1-6; no reliable D call. The V end lost 0 bases, the J end lost 9 bases, and 15 bases lay between the germline ends. Germline assignment: CDR1 LGHNA and CDR2 YNFKEQ. The length of the CDR3 is 16 residues. CDR3 sequence reads: CASSQDRGEGGSPLHF. As DNA, the CDR3 is TGTGCCAGCAGCCAAGATCGTGGAGAAGGAGGTTCACCCCTCCACTTT.

The genes are TRBV7-9 and TRBJ2-5; 14 nucleotides align to TRBD2. Germline V gene data show CDR1 as SEHNR and CDR2 as FQNEAQ (reference sequence). The length of the CDR3 is 15 residues. V lost 5 bases to trimming and J lost 5 bases; unmatched junction nucleotides: 4. CDR3 loop: CASSQGLAGVETQYF. The DNA for the CDR3 is TGTGCCAGCAGCCAGGGACTAGCGGGAGTGGAGACCCAGTACTTC. Variable domain in full (rest from reference TRBV7-9 and TRBJ2-5): DTGVSQNPRHKITKRGQNVTFRCDPISEHNRLYWYRQTLGQGPEFLTYFQNEAQLEKSRLLSDRFSAERPKGSFSTLEIQRTEQGDSAMYLCASSQGLAGVETQYFGPGTRLLVL.